A selection of T cell receptor beta chains follows, all from one sample in a study of cytomegalovirus exposure and HLA in healthy donors. Produced via immunoSEQ multiplex PCR; TCRdb's table is partial and in-frame only. The sample records about 90,000 clones, roughly 84% being singletons. Specimen: PBMCs. Receptor source: a man between 18 and 35 years old in good health and CMV-seronegative. Both conserved end residues are part of each CDR3. Fields, in order: clone size, CDR3 length, D gene, V gene, J gene, CDR3 protein, CDR3 DNA. A D gene is named only where the DNA matches it firmly. Clone sizes are given selectively: once, few, many, or a class where the clone is expanded.

once	13	NA	TRBV19	TRBJ2-7	CASSHRDFYEQYF	TGTGCCAGTAGTCACCGGGACTTCTACGAGCAGTACTTC
NA	14	TRBD1	TRBV28	TRBJ1-2	CASLPTGTNYGYTF	TGTGCCAGCCTCCCGACAGGGACTAACTATGGCTACACCTTC
NA	17	NA	TRBV19	TRBJ2-2	CASSWPRVGGNTGELFF	TGTGCCAGTAGTTGGCCGCGGGTCGGGGGTAACACCGGGGAGCTGTTTTTT
NA	16	NA	TRBV4-1	TRBJ2-2	CASSQGTGFFPGELFF	TGCGCCAGCAGCCAAGGTACAGGGTTTTTTCCCGGGGAGCTGTTTTTT
few	15	NA	TRBV28	TRBJ1-1	CASSLPGQLNTEAFF	TGTGCCAGCAGTTTACCCGGACAGTTGAACACTGAAGCTTTCTTT
NA	15	TRBD1	TRBV4-1	TRBJ1-4	CASSQGGQGGEKLFF	TGCGCCAGCAGCCAAGGTGGACAGGGGGGCGAAAAACTGTTTTTT
NA	15	TRBD1	TRBV5-1	TRBJ2-1	CASSPLDRGRNEQFF	TGCGCCAGCAGCCCGTTAGACAGGGGGAGAAATGAGCAGTTCTTC
NA	14	TRBD1	TRBV7-9	TRBJ1-5	CASSGQGARQPQHF	TGTGCCAGCAGCGGGCAGGGGGCAAGACAGCCCCAGCATTTT
NA	16	TRBD2	TRBV5-1	TRBJ2-3	CASSFGLAGGTDTQYF	TGCGCCAGCAGCTTTGGACTAGCGGGAGGGACAGATACGCAGTATTTT
NA	15	TRBD1	TRBV2	TRBJ2-5	CASSDWAGGAETQYF	TGTGCCAGCAGTGATTGGGCAGGGGGAGCGGAGACCCAGTACTTC
NA	15	NA	TRBV7-2	TRBJ2-3	CASSRQSGSTDTQYF	TGTGCCAGCAGCCGTCAAAGCGGGAGCACAGATACGCAGTATTTT
NA	15	NA	TRBV11-2	TRBJ2-1	CASSSDSQGLNEQFF	TGTGCCAGCAGCTCCGACTCTCAGGGCCTCAATGAGCAGTTCTTC
NA	15	NA	TRBV28	TRBJ2-6	CASSSGYSGANVLTF	TGTGCCAGCAGTTCGGGGTACTCTGGGGCCAACGTCCTGACTTTC
NA	11	NA	TRBV28	TRBJ1-1	CASTGSGLAFF	TGTGCCAGCACCGGGTCCGGCTTAGCTTTCTTT
few	14	TRBD2	TRBV29-1	TRBJ2-1	CSVIAGGLRHEQFF	TGCAGCGTAATAGCGGGAGGGCTGCGCCATGAGCAGTTCTTC
NA	15	TRBD1	TRBV15	TRBJ2-5	CATSPRAGGVETQYF	TGTGCCACCAGCCCCAGAGCAGGGGGCGTTGAGACCCAGTACTTC
NA	15	NA	TRBV5-1	TRBJ2-1	CASSFEGISYNEQFF	TGCGCCAGCAGCTTCGAGGGAATTTCCTACAATGAGCAGTTCTTC
once	13	TRBD1	TRBV27	TRBJ1-2	CASSSRTGYGYTF	TGTGCCAGCAGTTCTAGGACAGGGTACGGCTACACCTTC
NA	14	TRBD1	TRBV29-1	TRBJ2-2	CSVLTGWYTGELFF	TGCAGCGTTTTGACAGGGTGGTACACCGGGGAGCTGTTTTTT
NA	15	TRBD1	TRBV27	TRBJ2-7	CASSVLGTGPTEQYF	TGTGCCAGCAGCGTCCTCGGGACAGGACCTACCGAGCAGTACTTC
once	17	TRBD2	TRBV10-1	TRBJ2-1	CASSEKASGSFYNEQFF	TGCGCCAGCAGTGAGAAAGCTAGCGGGAGTTTTTACAATGAGCAGTTCTTC
NA	12	NA	TRBV5-1	TRBJ1-1	CASSSPGPEAFF	TGCGCCAGCAGCTCCCCCGGTCCCGAAGCTTTCTTT
NA	14	NA	TRBV28	TRBJ1-1	CASSLVRQNTEAFF	TGTGCCAGCAGTTTGGTTAGACAGAACACTGAAGCTTTCTTT
NA	11	NA	TRBV30	TRBJ1-2	CAWRNRAGYTF	TGTGCCTGGAGGAACAGGGCTGGCTACACCTTC
NA	16	TRBD2	TRBV6-6	TRBJ2-1	CASRTGLAGWYNEQFF	TGTGCCAGCAGGACGGGACTAGCGGGGTGGTACAATGAGCAGTTCTTC
NA	17	TRBD2	TRBV6-1	TRBJ2-1	CASSDLGFTSGRYEQFF	TGTGCCAGCAGTGATTTGGGGTTTACTAGCGGGAGATATGAGCAGTTCTTC
NA	11	NA	TRBV29-1	TRBJ1-1	CSVRVAAEAFF	TGCAGCGTCCGAGTTGCGGCTGAAGCTTTCTTT
NA	16	NA	TRBV28	TRBJ2-5	CASSSHGMEVKETQYF	TGTGCCAGCAGTTCCCATGGTATGGAGGTCAAAGAGACCCAGTACTTC
NA	13	NA	TRBV6-5	TRBJ2-7	CASSYGLSYEQYF	TGTGCCAGCAGTTACGGCCTCTCCTACGAGCAGTACTTC
NA	16	TRBD1	TRBV18	TRBJ2-7	CASSPGNRGLSYEQYF	TGTGCCAGCTCACCGGGAAACAGGGGGCTCTCCTACGAGCAGTACTTC
NA	13	NA	TRBV11-2	TRBJ2-7	CASSLVGAHEQYF	TGTGCCAGCAGCTTAGTGGGGGCCCACGAGCAGTACTTC
NA	17	NA	TRBV7-9	TRBJ2-1	CASIQRGRAETYNEQFF	TGTGCCAGCATCCAAAGAGGTCGAGCGGAGACATACAATGAGCAGTTCTTC
NA	14	NA	TRBV28	TRBJ2-2	CASSFYRNTGELFF	TGTGCCAGCAGTTTCTACAGGAACACCGGGGAGCTGTTTTTT
NA	11	NA	TRBV29-1	TRBJ1-4	CSVGAREKLFF	TGCAGCGTTGGGGCCAGGGAAAAACTGTTTTTT
NA	15	TRBD1	TRBV9	TRBJ2-7	CASSVEGTGTDEQYF	TGTGCCAGCAGCGTAGAGGGGACAGGTACAGACGAGCAGTACTTC
NA	15	TRBD1	TRBV11-2	TRBJ1-2	CASSFLGQGVYGYTF	TGTGCCAGCAGCTTTCTAGGGCAGGGGGTCTATGGCTACACCTTC
NA	13	NA	TRBV25-1	TRBJ1-3	CASSEFLGNTIYF	TGTGCCAGCAGTGAATTCCTGGGAAACACCATATATTTT
few	19	TRBD2	TRBV30	TRBJ2-5	CAWSPPRASGRSGKETQYF	TGTGCCTGGAGTCCACCCCGGGCTAGCGGGAGATCCGGGAAAGAGACCCAGTACTTC
NA	18	TRBD1	TRBV5-1	TRBJ1-5	CASSSDRPRNIANQPQHF	TGCGCCAGCAGTTCGGACAGGCCCCGCAATATTGCCAATCAGCCCCAGCATTTT
NA	16	TRBD1	TRBV7-9	TRBJ2-7	CASSPPGDRGHYEQYF	TGTGCCAGCAGCCCCCCTGGGGACAGGGGACACTACGAGCAGTACTTC
few	14	NA	TRBV14	TRBJ2-7	CASSQVGPGIEQYF	TGTGCCAGCAGCCAAGTGGGCCCTGGCATCGAGCAGTACTTC
NA	13	NA	TRBV5-1	TRBJ1-5	CASSSIEPEPQHF	TGCGCCAGCAGCTCCATCGAGCCGGAGCCCCAGCATTTT
NA	11	NA	TRBV20-1	TRBJ2-7	CSAPFAYEQYF	TGCAGTGCCCCGTTTGCCTACGAGCAGTACTTC
NA	15	TRBD1	TRBV6-5	TRBJ1-1	CASSYVARGLTEAFF	TGTGCCAGCAGTTACGTAGCCAGGGGGCTGACTGAAGCTTTCTTT
NA	12	NA	TRBV29-1	TRBJ2-5	CSAKQGQETQYF	TGCAGCGCCAAACAGGGCCAAGAGACCCAGTACTTC
NA	17	TRBD2	TRBV7-9	TRBJ2-1	CASSLGREPPSYNEQFF	TGTGCCAGCAGCTTGGGGCGGGAGCCCCCCTCCTACAATGAGCAGTTCTTC
few	14	TRBD1	TRBV25-1	TRBJ1-5	CASSLRTGDQPQHF	TGTGCCAGCAGTTTAAGGACAGGGGATCAGCCCCAGCATTTT
NA	13	NA	TRBV6-5	TRBJ2-5	CASRKTRRETQYF	TGTGCCAGCAGGAAGACGAGGAGAGAGACCCAGTACTTC
few	14	TRBD1	TRBV6-5	TRBJ2-5	CASSKTGTQETQYF	TGTGCCAGCAGTAAGACAGGGACCCAAGAGACCCAGTACTTC
NA	17	TRBD2	TRBV5-4	TRBJ2-3	CASSLFLLAGSTDTQYF	TGTGCCAGCAGCTTGTTTTTGCTAGCGGGAAGCACAGATACGCAGTATTTT
NA	15	NA	TRBV15	TRBJ1-4	CATSSQQGINEKLFF	TGTGCCACCAGCAGCCAACAGGGAATTAATGAAAAACTGTTTTTT
NA	15	NA	TRBV6-5	TRBJ1-6	CASNSGLTYNSPLHF	TGTGCCAGCAATTCGGGACTCACCTATAATTCACCCCTCCACTTT
NA	15	TRBD1	TRBV29-1	TRBJ2-2	CSVELGTGITGELFF	TGCAGCGTTGAACTGGGGACAGGGATAACCGGGGAGCTGTTTTTT
NA	13	TRBD1	TRBV29-1	TRBJ1-1	CSVESQGPTEAFF	TGCAGCGTTGAATCACAGGGGCCCACTGAAGCTTTCTTT
NA	15	TRBD2	TRBV30	TRBJ2-7	CAWSTGAGGPYEQYF	TGTGCCTGGAGTACTGGAGCGGGAGGTCCCTACGAGCAGTACTTC